These 6 T cell receptor beta chains originate from one sample sequenced in a study of T cell responses to AZD1222 COVID-19 vaccine. The protocol was immunoSEQ multiplex PCR, while the TCRdb copy is restricted to in-frame clones and leaves out a portion. This table has around 160,000 clones, 85% to 95% appearing once. The source material was peripheral blood, sampled 28 days after the second AZD1222 dose. These receptor sequences come from an adult who received the AZD1222 COVID-19 vaccine.

The genes are TRBV6-2 or TRBV6-3 and TRBJ2-5, with TRBD1 matching 10 bases. The CDR3 is 14 amino acids. Germline V gene lookup returns CDR1 MNHEY and CDR2 SVGEGT. V lost 5 bases, J lost 3 bases, and 3 bases stayed unmatched. The CDR3 coding sequence is TGTGCCAGCAGTCGAGGGACAGGGGAAGAGACCCAGTACTTC. Translation: CASSRGTGEETQYF.

The V call is TRBV6-5, the J call TRBJ1-5; TRBD1 aligns across 8 bases. V lost 6 bases, J lost 7 bases, and 8 bases stayed unmatched. The CDR3 covers 14 residues. Germline V gives CDR1 MNHEY, CDR2 SVGAGI. CDR3 amino acids: CASSSRGRSQPQHF. The CDR3 DNA sequence: TGTGCCAGCAGCTCCAGGGGGCGCAGCCAGCCCCAGCATTTT.

The genes are TRBV5-5 and TRBJ1-1; 9 positions match TRBD1. The CDR3 sequence is 15 residues long. The germline V gene has CDR1 SGHKS and CDR2 YYEKEE (reference sequence). The junction had 9 bases not matched to a gene; V was cut back by 3 bases and J by 6 bases. The CDR3 nucleotides are TGTGCCAGCAGCTCCTCGAACAGGGGGCTCGCTGAAGCTTTCTTT. Amino acid sequence: CASSSSNRGLAEAFF.

This rearrangement joins TRBV18 to TRBJ1-5, with 9 bases matching TRBD1. Germline assignment: CDR1 KGHSH and CDR2 LQKENI. V shed 4 bases and J 8 bases; nucleotides not matched to a gene: 9. The CDR3 is made up of 15 amino acids. The CDR3 is CASSQNRGQREPQHF. In DNA form, the CDR3 reads TGTGCCAGCTCACAGAACAGGGGGCAGAGGGAGCCCCAGCATTTT.

The chain links TRBV5-1 to TRBJ1-2; 9 bases are shared with TRBD1. Unmatched junction bases numbered 5, after V lost 0 bases and J lost 5 bases. This CDR3 is 15 amino acids long. The germline gives CDR1 SGHRS, CDR2 YFSETQ. The CDR3 coding sequence is TGCGCCAGCAGCTTGGAACAGGGGGCAGGGTATGGCTACACCTTC. It translates to CASSLEQGAGYGYTF.

This CDR3 is CASSLGGGTNTGELFF. CDR3 coding DNA: TGTGCCAGCAGCTTGGGAGGCGGGACGAACACCGGGGAGCTGTTTTTT. The rearrangement joins TRBV5-4 to TRBJ2-2; tentatively, D is TRBD2 (6 bases). From germline, CDR1 is SGHNT and CDR2 YYREEE (reference sequence). This CDR3 comprises 16 residues. V was trimmed by 0 bases and J by 0 bases, leaving 9 bases between them.